The text below deals with one TCR beta chain. These data are taken from a study of blood T cell repertoires in COVID-19. Across the study: COVID-19 samples, acute and convalescent, were from the United States, Italy and Spain. Sources were T cells, B-cell-depleted T cells, or PBMCs; the material itself was cDNA or gDNA.

Source study methods: Estimation of nucleated cell counts was performed using reference gene primer amplification. Profiled with immunoSEQ multiplex PCR; TCRdb holds only in-frame clones, not every one. D and trimming were read from the DNA, whereas the V and J calls and clone size are those reported in that table. The data contain nearly 110,000 clones, about four fifths of them singletons. The CDR3 totals 14 residues. Trimming pared 2 bases from V and 5 bases from J, leaving 13 bases between. The germline V gene has CDR1 MDHEN and CDR2 SYDVKM. Sequencing used peripheral blood. The TCR originated in a woman in her sixties with acute or convalescent COVID-19. The chain combines TRBV28 with TRBJ2-7, with TRBD1 as a possible D gene (5 bases). The CDR3 loop is CASSLGQGPHEQYF. CDR3 nucleotide sequence: TGTGCCAGCAGTTTAGGGCAGGGTCCCCACGAGCAGTACTTC.